Below, 31 T cell receptor beta chains from the same sample are listed, as sequenced in a study of response to subunit inactivated influenza vaccine. A single record per CDR3 protein comes from TCRdb applying MiXCR to the RT-PCR reads. The sample records under 500,000 distinct CDR3 sequences, approximately 11% being singletons. The sequenced sample was PBMCs from blood, obtained roughly 6 weeks after vaccination. Source of these receptors: a man aged 50-59 years who received an inactivated influenza vaccine.

The chain couples TRBV23-1 to TRBJ2-5; D unresolved. TRBV23-1 falls under the ORF class, with uncertain function. The CDR3 sequence is 15 residues long. V lost 4 bases and J lost 1, with 13 bases in between. CDR3: CASSPTVRIQETQYF. CDR3 nucleotide sequence: TGCGCCAGCAGTCCCACGGTGAGGATCCAAGAGACCCAGTACTTC.

In regard to this clonotype: This may come from a read error, since a much larger clone is one base off. The CDR3 carries no conserved terminal phenylalanine or tryptophan, so it likely arises from a read error. The rearrangement links TRBV7-9 to TRBJ2-5; the D is unclear. Germline assignment: CDR1 SEHNR and CDR2 FQNEAQ (reference sequence). Between the trimmed V and J ends, which lost 7 bases and 0 bases, there was a span of 0 bases. The CDR3 is 10 amino acids. The CDR3 DNA follows: TGTGCCAGCAACCAAGAGACCCAGTACTCC. It codes for CASNQETQYS.

The table lists this clonotype with many counts. The rearrangement links TRBV20-1 to TRBJ2-2, with D tentatively TRBD1 (5 bases). This CDR3 has 12 residues. In germline, CDR1 is DFQATT, CDR2 SNEGSKA (reference sequence). Trimming took 2 bases from V and 5 from J, leaving 6 bases between them. In DNA, the CDR3 is TGCAGTGCTAGAAAGGGGACCGGGGAGCTGTTTTTT. Translation gives CSARKGTGELFF.

The chain has TRBV12-3 or TRBV12-4 and TRBJ2-7, with 10 bases that match TRBD2. Trimming at V came to 1 base and at J to 1 base, leaving 10 bases not matched to a gene. This CDR3 has 18 amino acids. The CDR3 bases are TGTGCCAGCAGTTTAGGTTGGTCTAGCGGGAGTACGTCCTACGAGCAGTACTTC. This gives the protein CASSLGWSSGSTSYEQYF.

This clonotype has more than one count but fewer than ten. The chain combines TRBV12-3 or TRBV12-4 with TRBJ2-7, with TRBD1 matching 8 bases. CDR3 size: 14 residues. With V trimmed by 6 bases and J by 6 bases, 10 bases remained unmatched. CDR3 residues: CASRAGTGNREQYF. In nucleotides, the CDR3 is TGTGCCAGCAGAGCCGGGACAGGAAATCGCGAGCAGTACTTC.

The chain is built from TRBV9 and TRBJ2-3; TRBD1 is a possible D gene (5 bases). The germline V and J ends were trimmed by 0 bases and 5 bases, with 19 bases remaining between them. Germline lookup yields CDR1 SGDLS and CDR2 YYNGEE. This CDR3 is 17 amino acids long. This CDR3 is CASSVGPRVRVRDTQYF. The CDR3 DNA reads as TGTGCCAGCAGCGTAGGCCCCCGGGTCAGGGTGAGAGATACGCAGTATTTT.

This clonotype appeared a few times. This rearrangement joins TRBV20-1 to TRBJ2-1; D is possibly TRBD1 (6 bases). The germline CDR1 and CDR2 sequences are DFQATT and SNEGSKA (reference sequence). This CDR3 spans 14 amino acids. V dropped 6 bases and J dropped 9 bases, with 21 bases sitting between them. The CDR3 protein is CSAIGRGWGAEQFF. CDR3 DNA sequence: TGCAGTGCCATCGGCAGGGGATGGGGTGCTGAGCAGTTCTTC.

This clonotype has more than one count but fewer than ten. A much larger clone lies a single base off, so this may be a read error. V is TRBV7-2 and J is TRBJ1-3; tentative D call: TRBD1 (5 bases). V gave up 0 bases and J gave up 3 bases, with 6 bases separating them. The CDR3 is made up of 14 amino acids. The germline V gene has CDR1 SGHTA and CDR2 FQGNSA. CDR3 amino acids: CASSLAGVGNTIYF. CDR3 in DNA: TGTGCCAGCAGCTTAGCAGGGGTTGGAAACACCATATATTTT.

This clonotype was picked up many times. The chain has TRBV12-3 or TRBV12-4 and TRBJ2-4; D may correspond to TRBD1 or TRBD2 (6 bases each). V was trimmed by 5 bases and J by 0 bases, leaving 14 bases between them. The CDR3 extends over 16 amino acids. CDR3 coding DNA: TGTGCCAGCAGTCCGGGCGAGGGGGGAGCCAAAAACATTCAGTACTTC. Protein product: CASSPGEGGAKNIQYF.

This clonotype was seen a few times. V gene TRBV12-3 or TRBV12-4 combines with J gene TRBJ2-5; 10 bases map to TRBD2. After removal of 5 bases from V and 1 base from J, the junction contained 4 bases not matched to a gene. This CDR3 has 15 residues. CDR3 coding DNA: TGTGCCAGCAGTCCTAGCGGGGGCCCCCAAGAGACCCAGTACTTC. This sequence encodes CASSPSGGPQETQYF.

This clonotype was observed once. This chain connects TRBV11-2 to TRBJ2-7; 9 positions agree with TRBD2. This CDR3 has 18 residues. Trimming took 2 bases from V and 3 from J; bases not matched to a gene: 14. Germline CDR1 SGHAT, CDR2 FQNNGV. The CDR3 reads CASSLLGSAGTSIYEQYF. The CDR3, as DNA: TGTGCCAGCAGCTTACTCGGGTCCGCCGGGACTAGCATCTACGAGCAGTACTTC.

This clonotype appeared many times. The genes are TRBV7-2 and TRBJ1-2; 8 bases line up with TRBD1. CDR1 and CDR2 from the germline V gene are SGHTA and FQGNSA. The length of the CDR3 is 14 residues. Losses at the gene ends were 3 bases for V and 6 bases for J; bases not matched to a gene: 6. The CDR3 sequence: CASSFATGEDGYTF. Written as DNA, the CDR3 is TGTGCCAGCAGCTTCGCGACAGGGGAGGATGGCTACACCTTC.

J is TRBJ1-5 and V is TRBV11-2; D not certain. The CDR3 sequence is 14 residues long. In germline, CDR1 is SGHAT, CDR2 FQNNGV. Trimming removed 5 bases from V and 6 bases from J, with 14 bases in between. CDR3 sequence reads: CASSPLLSGQPQHF. The CDR3 bases are TGTGCCAGCAGCCCCCTTCTTAGCGGTCAGCCCCAGCATTTT. Filled out from reference TRBV11-2 and TRBJ1-5, the complete variable domain reads EAGVAQSPRYKIIEKRQSVAFWCNPISGHATLYWYQQILGQGPKLLIQFQNNGVVDDSQLPKDRFSAERLKGVDSTLKIQPAKLEDSAVYLCASSPLLSGQPQHFGDGTRLSIL.

This clonotype showed up many times. The chain joins TRBV12-3 or TRBV12-4 to TRBJ2-7; D unresolved. Trimming stripped 5 bases from V and 3 bases from J, with 5 bases between. This CDR3 spans 11 amino acids. The CDR3 sequence is CASSPDYEQYF. In DNA form, the CDR3 reads TGTGCCAGCAGTCCGGACTACGAGCAGTACTTC.

This clonotype came up a few times. The chain recombines TRBV7-9 with TRBJ2-7; perhaps TRBD1 as D (7 bases). CDR1 and CDR2 from the germline V gene are SEHNR and FQNEAQ (reference sequence). V shed 1 base and J shed 7 bases, with 17 bases lying between them. The CDR3 totals 15 residues. Here the CDR3 reads CASSLGGAGGKEQYF. CDR3 nucleotide sequence: TGTGCCAGCAGCTTAGGAGGTGCAGGGGGGAAAGAGCAGTACTTC. Combining the CDR3 with reference TRBV7-9 and TRBJ2-7 gives the whole variable domain DTGVSQNPRHKITKRGQNVTFRCDPISEHNRLYWYRQTLGQGPEFLTYFQNEAQLEKSRLLSDRFSAERPKGSFSTLEIQRTEQGDSAMYLCASSLGGAGGKEQYFGPGTRLTVT.

In DNA form, the CDR3 reads TGTGCCAGCAGTTACAATTCCCCTCGGACAGCCTACGAGCAGTACTTC. This encodes CASSYNSPRTAYEQYF. The chain uses TRBV6-5 and TRBJ2-7; D is perhaps TRBD1 (6 bases). CDR1 and CDR2 from the germline V gene are MNHEY and SVGAGI. V was clipped by 2 bases and J by 2 bases, with 16 bases between them. There are 16 residues in the CDR3.

The V call is TRBV27, the J call TRBJ2-3; TRBD2 aligns across 8 bases. Germline CDR1 is MNHEY and CDR2 is SMNVEV (reference sequence). This CDR3 has 17 residues. J lost 5 bases, V lost 0 bases, and 10 bases had no gene match. The chain's CDR3 is CASSLSWASGSVDTQYF. DNA of the CDR3: TGTGCCAGCAGTTTATCGTGGGCCAGCGGGAGTGTAGATACGCAGTATTTT.

The chain links TRBV6-1 to TRBJ2-2; 11 nucleotides line up with TRBD1. J lost 1 base, V lost 10 bases, and 8 bases had no gene match. This CDR3 is built from 16 residues. CDR1 and CDR2 (germline): MNHNS, SASEGT. CDR3 sequence reads: CANTRGQGGNTGELFF. CDR3 DNA: TGTGCCAACACCCGGGGACAGGGGGGGAACACCGGGGAGCTGTTTTTT.

This chain links TRBV7-2 with TRBJ2-7, with D perhaps assigned TRBD1 or TRBD2 (6 bases each). Germline V gene lookup returns CDR1 SGHTA and CDR2 FQGNSA. CDR3 length equals 15 residues. V lost 6 bases to trimming and J lost 3 bases, with 18 bases between them. The CDR3 bases are TGTGCCAGCAGTCGAGGACAGTACGGGGGCTACGAGCAGTACTTC. This gives the protein CASSRGQYGGYEQYF.

This chain uses TRBV7-9 with TRBJ2-4, with D perhaps matching TRBD1 (6 bases). CDR3 length equals 12 residues. The germline CDR1 and CDR2 sequences are SEHNR and FQNEAQ (reference sequence). Trimming stripped 5 bases from V and 13 bases from J, with 15 bases between. Written as DNA, the CDR3 is TGTGCCAGCAGCCCAGGACGGGGACAACAGTACTTC. Protein sequence: CASSPGRGQQYF. The variable domain in full, completed from reference TRBV7-9 and TRBJ2-4, reads DTGVSQNPRHKITKRGQNVTFRCDPISEHNRLYWYRQTLGQGPEFLTYFQNEAQLEKSRLLSDRFSAERPKGSFSTLEIQRTEQGDSAMYLCASSPGRGQQYFGAGTRLSVL.

Many counts were recorded for this clonotype. V and J are TRBV20-1 and TRBJ1-2; TRBD1 is a possible D gene (6 bases). In germline, CDR1 is DFQATT, CDR2 SNEGSKA (reference sequence). Trimming took off 6 bases at V and 6 bases at J, with 20 bases between the two ends. This CDR3 is built from 14 residues. CDR3 sequence (DNA): TGCAGTGCAGTTCTCGACAGTGGGGGGCATGGCTACACCTTC. Translation: CSAVLDSGGHGYTF.

This clonotype was picked up a small number of times. The V gene is TRBV19, the J gene TRBJ2-1, with 12 bases fitting TRBD2. V trimming: 6 bases; J trimming: 14 bases; junction bases outside the gene matches: 11. This CDR3 has 14 amino acids. Germline values: CDR1 LNHDA, CDR2 SQIVND (reference sequence). The CDR3 protein is CASSVGLAGIVEFF. CDR3 DNA sequence: TGTGCCAGTAGCGTAGGACTAGCGGGGATAGTGGAGTTCTTC.

This clonotype was found many times. This rearrangement joins TRBV4-3 to TRBJ2-1; TRBD2 matches at 7 bases. The V gene end was trimmed by 0 bases and the J gene end by 8 bases; junction bases not matched to a gene: 16. Germline CDR1 LGHNA, CDR2 YSLEER. The CDR3 spans 18 residues. The CDR3 here is CASSQDSGGRGSWYEQFF. Written as DNA, the CDR3 is TGCGCCAGCAGCCAAGATAGCGGCGGGCGCGGGAGTTGGTATGAGCAGTTCTTC.

This clonotype was detected ten times or more. V usage is TRBV6-5 and J usage is TRBJ1-4, with D maybe TRBD1 (5 bases). This CDR3 region has 14 residues. Deletions cut 0 bases from V and 8 bases from J, with 10 bases between. Germline lookup yields CDR1 MNHEY and CDR2 SVGAGI. CDR3 nucleotide sequence: TGTGCCAGCAGTTACTCGGGACGGCACGAAAAACTGTTTTTT. Residues: CASSYSGRHEKLFF.

This clonotype was counted at least ten times. This chain uses TRBV4-3 with TRBJ2-7; TRBD2 matches at 7 bases. CDR3 length: 13 amino acids. Unmatched junction bases numbered 7, after V lost 5 bases and J lost 6 bases. Germline-derived CDR1 and CDR2 are LGHNA and YSLEER. The chain's CDR3 is CASSFRLAREQYF. The CDR3 bases are TGCGCCAGCAGCTTCCGACTAGCACGCGAGCAGTACTTC.

This clonotype was observed many times. The chain recombines TRBV12-3 or TRBV12-4 with TRBJ2-1, with TRBD2 matching over 7 bases. This CDR3 has 15 amino acids. V was clipped by 3 bases and J by 5 bases; unmatched bases: 7. The CDR3 nucleotides read TGTGCCAGCAGTTTGCGGGGGATTAGGGACAATGAGCAGTTCTTC. Translating gives CASSLRGIRDNEQFF.

The chain recombines TRBV5-1 with TRBJ2-1, with D possibly TRBD2 on 5 matching bases. The length of the CDR3 is 14 residues. Germline values: CDR1 SGHRS, CDR2 YFSETQ. V was trimmed by 2 bases and J by 4 bases, leaving 10 bases between them. This chain's CDR3 is CASSLIGDYNEQFF. The CDR3 DNA reads as TGCGCCAGCAGCTTAATCGGGGATTACAATGAGCAGTTCTTC.

This chain connects TRBV11-2 to TRBJ2-2; D perhaps matches TRBD2 (5 bases). The CDR3 is made up of 14 amino acids. V was cut by 7 bases and J by 5 bases, with 14 bases left in between. The germline CDR1 and CDR2 sequences are SGHAT and FQNNGV. In DNA, the CDR3 is TGTGCCAGCAACCCTACCGGCGGGACCGGGGAGCTGTTTTTT. Translated: CASNPTGGTGELFF.

There are a few counts of this clonotype. The chain links TRBV20-1 to TRBJ2-3; 8 positions agree with TRBD2. V shed 2 bases and J 2 bases; nucleotides not matched to a gene: 6. Germline V gene lookup returns CDR1 DFQATT and CDR2 SNEGSKA (reference sequence). The CDR3 has 15 amino acids. In DNA form, the CDR3 reads TGCAGTGCTAGATCACTAGCGGAAATCACAGATACGCAGTATTTT. Protein product: CSARSLAEITDTQYF.

The V and J genes are TRBV4-2 and TRBJ2-1, with unresolved D. Trimming took 8 bases from V and 3 from J, leaving 17 bases between them. This CDR3 comprises 15 residues. Looked up from germline, CDR1 is LGHNA and CDR2 is YNFKEQ. The CDR3 spells CASGREVGCYNEQFF. In DNA form, the CDR3 reads TGTGCCAGCGGCCGTGAGGTAGGCTGCTACAATGAGCAGTTCTTC.

CDR3 sequence: CASSRNGGAVNEQFF. The CDR3 DNA is TGTGCCAGCAGCCGGAACGGGGGGGCCGTCAATGAGCAGTTCTTC. The V call is TRBV7-8, the J call TRBJ2-1; 8 positions agree with TRBD2. CDR3 length: 15 residues. V shed 5 bases, J shed 6 bases, and the junction held 9 bases outside the gene matches. Germline CDR1 SGHVS, CDR2 FQNEAQ.